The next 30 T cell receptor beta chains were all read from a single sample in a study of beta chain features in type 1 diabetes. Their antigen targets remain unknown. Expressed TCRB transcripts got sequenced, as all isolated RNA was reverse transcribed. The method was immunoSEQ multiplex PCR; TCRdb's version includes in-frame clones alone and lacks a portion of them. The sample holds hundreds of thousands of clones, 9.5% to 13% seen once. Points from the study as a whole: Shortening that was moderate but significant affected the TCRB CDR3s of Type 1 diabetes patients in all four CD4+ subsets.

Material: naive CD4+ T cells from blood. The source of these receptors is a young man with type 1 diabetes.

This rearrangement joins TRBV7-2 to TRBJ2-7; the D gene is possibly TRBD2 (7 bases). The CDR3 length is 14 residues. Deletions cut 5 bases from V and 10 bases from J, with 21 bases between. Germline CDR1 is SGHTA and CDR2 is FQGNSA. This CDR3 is CASSAGRGIDGQYF. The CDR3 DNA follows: TGTGCCAGCAGCGCTGGGAGGGGGATTGACGGACAGTACTTC.

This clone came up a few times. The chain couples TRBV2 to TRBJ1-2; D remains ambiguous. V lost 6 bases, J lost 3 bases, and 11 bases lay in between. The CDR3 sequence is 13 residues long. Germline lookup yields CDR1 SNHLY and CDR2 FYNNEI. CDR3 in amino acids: CASRGDGDYGYTF. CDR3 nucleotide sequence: TGTGCCAGCAGGGGTGACGGGGACTATGGCTACACCTTC.

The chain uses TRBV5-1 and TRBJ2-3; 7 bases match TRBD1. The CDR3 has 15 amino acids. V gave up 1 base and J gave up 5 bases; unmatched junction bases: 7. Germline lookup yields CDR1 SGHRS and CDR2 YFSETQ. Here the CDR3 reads CASSLLKGAGDTQYF. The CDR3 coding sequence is TGCGCCAGCAGCTTGTTAAAGGGGGCCGGAGATACGCAGTATTTT.

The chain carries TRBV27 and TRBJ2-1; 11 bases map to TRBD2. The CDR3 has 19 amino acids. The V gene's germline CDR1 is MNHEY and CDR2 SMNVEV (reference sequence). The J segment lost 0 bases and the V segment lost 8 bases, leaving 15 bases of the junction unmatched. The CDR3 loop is CASGPSGGSWLSSYNEQFF. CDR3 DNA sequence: TGTGCCAGCGGCCCTAGCGGGGGGTCTTGGTTAAGCTCCTACAATGAGCAGTTCTTC.

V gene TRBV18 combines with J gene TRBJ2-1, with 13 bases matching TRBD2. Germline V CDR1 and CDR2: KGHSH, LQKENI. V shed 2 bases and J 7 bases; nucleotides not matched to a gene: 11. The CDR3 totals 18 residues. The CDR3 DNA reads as TGTGCCAGCTCACCAGGACTAGCGGGGGCCCAAGCTCCTAATGAGCAGTTCTTC. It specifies CASSPGLAGAQAPNEQFF.

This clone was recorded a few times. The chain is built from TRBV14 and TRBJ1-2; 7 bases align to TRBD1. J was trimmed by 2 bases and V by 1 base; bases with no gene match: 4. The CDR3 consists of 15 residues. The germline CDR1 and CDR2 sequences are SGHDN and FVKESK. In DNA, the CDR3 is TGTGCCAGCAGCCAAGCGGGGACAGCAAACTATGGCTACACCTTC. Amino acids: CASSQAGTANYGYTF.

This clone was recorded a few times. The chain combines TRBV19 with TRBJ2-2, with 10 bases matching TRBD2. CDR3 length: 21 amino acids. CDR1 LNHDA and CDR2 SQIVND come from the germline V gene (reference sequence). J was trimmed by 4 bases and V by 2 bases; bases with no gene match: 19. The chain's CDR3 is CASSILPGLASSLLGTGELFF. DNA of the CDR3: TGTGCCAGTAGTATATTACCGGGACTAGCGTCTTCCCTGTTGGGCACCGGGGAGCTGTTTTTT.

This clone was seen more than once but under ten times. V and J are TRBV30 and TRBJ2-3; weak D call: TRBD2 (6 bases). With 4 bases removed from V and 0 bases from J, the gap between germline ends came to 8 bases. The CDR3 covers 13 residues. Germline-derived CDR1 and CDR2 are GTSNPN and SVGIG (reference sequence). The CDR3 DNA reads TGTGCCTGGACCAGCGGGAGCACAGATACGCAGTATTTT. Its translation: CAWTSGSTDTQYF.

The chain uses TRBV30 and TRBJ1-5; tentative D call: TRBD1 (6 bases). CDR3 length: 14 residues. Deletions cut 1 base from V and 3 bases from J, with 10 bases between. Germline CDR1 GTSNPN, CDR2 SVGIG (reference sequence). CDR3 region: CAWSGGHPNQPQHF. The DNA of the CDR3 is TGTGCCTGGAGTGGGGGACACCCCAATCAGCCCCAGCATTTT.

This chain's CDR3 is CASNLAGAYQETQYF. CDR3 coding DNA: TGTGCCAGCAACCTAGCGGGGGCGTACCAAGAGACCCAGTACTTC. This sequence joins TRBV14 and TRBJ2-5; 10 nucleotides match TRBD2. CDR1 and CDR2 (germline): SGHDN, FVKESK. CDR3 length equals 15 residues. V lost 7 bases, J lost 0 bases, and 5 bases stayed unmatched. Combining the CDR3 with reference TRBV14 and TRBJ2-5 gives the whole variable domain EAGVTQFPSHSVIEKGQTVTLRCDPISGHDNLYWYRRVMGKEIKFLLHFVKESKQDESGMPNNRFLAERTGGTYSTLKVQPAELEDSGVYFCASNLAGAYQETQYFGPGTRLLVL.

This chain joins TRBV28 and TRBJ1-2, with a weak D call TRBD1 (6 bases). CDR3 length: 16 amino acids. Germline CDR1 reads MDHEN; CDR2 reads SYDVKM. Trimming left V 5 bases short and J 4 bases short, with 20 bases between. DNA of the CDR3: TGTGCCAGCAGTCTCTCGACAGGCATTAAGGGCTATGGCTACACCTTC. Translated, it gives CASSLSTGIKGYGYTF.

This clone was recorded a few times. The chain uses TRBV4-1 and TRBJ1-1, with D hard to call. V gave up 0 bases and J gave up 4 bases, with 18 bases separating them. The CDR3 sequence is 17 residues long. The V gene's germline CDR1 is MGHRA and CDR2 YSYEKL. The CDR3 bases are TGCGCCAGCAGCCAAGAACGTCTGCGTGGCTGGAGCACTGAAGCTTTCTTT. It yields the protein CASSQERLRGWSTEAFF.

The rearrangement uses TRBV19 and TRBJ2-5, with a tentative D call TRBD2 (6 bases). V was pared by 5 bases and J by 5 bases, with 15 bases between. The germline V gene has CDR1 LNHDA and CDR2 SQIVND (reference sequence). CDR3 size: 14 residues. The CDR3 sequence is CASSFQGGRETQYF. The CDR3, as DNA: TGTGCCAGTAGTTTCCAGGGAGGTCGCGAGACCCAGTACTTC.

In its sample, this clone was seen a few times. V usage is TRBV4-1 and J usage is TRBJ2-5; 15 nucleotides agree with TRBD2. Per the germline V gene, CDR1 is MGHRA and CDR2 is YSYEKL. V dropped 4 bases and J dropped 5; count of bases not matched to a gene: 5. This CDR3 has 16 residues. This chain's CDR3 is CASSPGLAGGRETQYF. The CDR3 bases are TGCGCCAGCAGCCCGGGACTAGCGGGGGGACGGGAGACCCAGTACTTC.

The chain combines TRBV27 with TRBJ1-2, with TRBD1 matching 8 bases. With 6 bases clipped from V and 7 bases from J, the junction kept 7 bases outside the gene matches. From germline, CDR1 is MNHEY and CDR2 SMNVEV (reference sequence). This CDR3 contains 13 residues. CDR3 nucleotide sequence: TGTGCCAGCAGGCCAGACAGGGGCTTTGGCTACACCTTC. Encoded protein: CASRPDRGFGYTF.

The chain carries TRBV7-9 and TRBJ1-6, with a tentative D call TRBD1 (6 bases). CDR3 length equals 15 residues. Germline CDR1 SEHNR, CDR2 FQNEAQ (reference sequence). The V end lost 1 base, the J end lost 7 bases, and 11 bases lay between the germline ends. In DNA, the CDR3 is TGTGCCAGCAGCTTAGGTCAGGGGAACAATTCACCCCTCCACTTT. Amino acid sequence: CASSLGQGNNSPLHF.

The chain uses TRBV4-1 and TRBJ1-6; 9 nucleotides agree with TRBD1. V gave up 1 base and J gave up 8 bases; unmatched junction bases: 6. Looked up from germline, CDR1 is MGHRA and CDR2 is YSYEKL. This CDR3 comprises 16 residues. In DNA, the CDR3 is TGCGCCAGCAGCCAAGGGACAGGGGTACTCGATTCACCCCTCCACTTT. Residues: CASSQGTGVLDSPLHF.

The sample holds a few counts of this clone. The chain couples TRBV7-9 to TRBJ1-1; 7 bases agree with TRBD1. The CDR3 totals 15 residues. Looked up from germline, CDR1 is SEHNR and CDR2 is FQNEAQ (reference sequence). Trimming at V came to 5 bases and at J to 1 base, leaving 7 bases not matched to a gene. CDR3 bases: TGTGCCAGCAGCCGTTGGGACAGAACGAACACTGAAGCTTTCTTT. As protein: CASSRWDRTNTEAFF.

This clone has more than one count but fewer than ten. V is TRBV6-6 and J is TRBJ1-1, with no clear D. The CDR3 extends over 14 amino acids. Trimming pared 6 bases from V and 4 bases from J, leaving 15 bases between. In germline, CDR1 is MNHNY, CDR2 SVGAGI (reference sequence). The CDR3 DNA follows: TGTGCCAGCAGCCCACGGGGATCCTTCACTGAAGCTTTCTTT. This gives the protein CASSPRGSFTEAFF.

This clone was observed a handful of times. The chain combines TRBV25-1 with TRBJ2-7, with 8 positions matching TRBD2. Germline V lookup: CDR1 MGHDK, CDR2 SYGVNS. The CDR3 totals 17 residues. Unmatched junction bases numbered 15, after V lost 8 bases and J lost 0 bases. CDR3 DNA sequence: TGTGCCAGCCCCGGGGGGGCCCAACCAGATAGCTCCTACGAGCAGTACTTC. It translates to CASPGGAQPDSSYEQYF.

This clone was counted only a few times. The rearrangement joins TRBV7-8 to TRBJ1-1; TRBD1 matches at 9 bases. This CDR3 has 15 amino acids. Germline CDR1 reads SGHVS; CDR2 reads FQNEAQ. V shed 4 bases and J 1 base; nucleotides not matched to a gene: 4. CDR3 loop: CASSWGTGRNTEAFF. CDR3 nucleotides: TGTGCCAGCAGCTGGGGGACAGGGAGGAACACTGAAGCTTTCTTT.

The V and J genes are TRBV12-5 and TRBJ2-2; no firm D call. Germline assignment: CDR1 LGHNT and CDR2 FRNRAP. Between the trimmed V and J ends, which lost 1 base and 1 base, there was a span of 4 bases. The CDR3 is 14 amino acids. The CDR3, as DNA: TGTGCTAGTGGTTTGGGAGGGAACACCGGGGAGCTGTTTTTT. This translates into CASGLGGNTGELFF.

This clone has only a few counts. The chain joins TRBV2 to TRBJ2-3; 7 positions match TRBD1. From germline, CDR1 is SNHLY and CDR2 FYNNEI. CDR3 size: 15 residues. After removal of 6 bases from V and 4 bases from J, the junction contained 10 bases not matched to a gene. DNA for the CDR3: TGTGCCAGCAGGAGGGACAGCAGAAGAGCAGATACGCAGTATTTT. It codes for CASRRDSRRADTQYF.

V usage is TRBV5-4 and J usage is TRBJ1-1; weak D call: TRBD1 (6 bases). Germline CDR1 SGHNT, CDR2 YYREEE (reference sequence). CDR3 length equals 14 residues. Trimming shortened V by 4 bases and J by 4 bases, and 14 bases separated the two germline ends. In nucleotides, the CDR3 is TGTGCCAGCAGCCTACAGGGAAGGGGCACTGAAGCTTTCTTT. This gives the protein CASSLQGRGTEAFF.

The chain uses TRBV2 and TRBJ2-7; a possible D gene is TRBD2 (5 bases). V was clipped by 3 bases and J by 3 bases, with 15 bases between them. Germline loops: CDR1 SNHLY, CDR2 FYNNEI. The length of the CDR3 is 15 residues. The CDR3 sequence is CASSEGATTIYEQYF. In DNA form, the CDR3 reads TGTGCCAGCAGTGAGGGAGCGACAACTATCTACGAGCAGTACTTC. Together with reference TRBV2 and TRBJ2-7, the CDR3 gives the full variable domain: EPEVTQTPSHQVTQMGQEVILRCVPISNHLYFYWYRQILGQKVEFLVSFYNNEISEKSEIFDDQFSVERPDGSNFTLKIRSTKLEDSAMYFCASSEGATTIYEQYFGPGTRLTVT.

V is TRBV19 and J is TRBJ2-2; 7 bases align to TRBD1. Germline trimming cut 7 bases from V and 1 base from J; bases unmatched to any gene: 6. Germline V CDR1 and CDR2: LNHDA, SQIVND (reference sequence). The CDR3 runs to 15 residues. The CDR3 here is CASTPTGWNTGELFF. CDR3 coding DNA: TGTGCCAGTACTCCGACAGGGTGGAACACCGGGGAGCTGTTTTTT. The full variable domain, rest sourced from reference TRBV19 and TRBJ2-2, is DGGITQSPKYLFRKEGQNVTLSCEQNLNHDAMYWYRQDPGQGLRLIYYSQIVNDFQKGDIAEGYSVSREKKESFPLTVTSAQKNPTAFYLCASTPTGWNTGELFFGEGSRLTVL.

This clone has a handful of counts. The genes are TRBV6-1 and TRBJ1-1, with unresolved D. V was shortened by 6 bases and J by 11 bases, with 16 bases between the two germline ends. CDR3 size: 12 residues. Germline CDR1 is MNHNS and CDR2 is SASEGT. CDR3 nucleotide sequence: TGTGCCAGCAGCGCAGACACAACTGGGGCTTTCTTT. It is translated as CASSADTTGAFF.

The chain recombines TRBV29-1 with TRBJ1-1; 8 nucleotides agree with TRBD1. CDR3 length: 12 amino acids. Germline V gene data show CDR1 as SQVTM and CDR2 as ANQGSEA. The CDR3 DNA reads TGCAGAGCGGACAGGGTACGCACTGAAGCTTTCTTT. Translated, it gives CRADRVRTEAFF.

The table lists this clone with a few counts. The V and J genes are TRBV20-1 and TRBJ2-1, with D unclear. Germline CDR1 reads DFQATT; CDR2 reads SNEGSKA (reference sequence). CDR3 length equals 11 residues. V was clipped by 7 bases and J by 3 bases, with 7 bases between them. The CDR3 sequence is CSGLVYNEQFF. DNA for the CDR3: TGCAGTGGGCTGGTCTACAATGAGCAGTTCTTC.

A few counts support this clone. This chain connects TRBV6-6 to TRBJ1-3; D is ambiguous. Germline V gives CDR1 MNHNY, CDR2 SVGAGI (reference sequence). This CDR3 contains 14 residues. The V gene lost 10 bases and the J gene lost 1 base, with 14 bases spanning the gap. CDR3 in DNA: TGTGCCACCCGACCGACGGGATCTGGAAACACCATATATTTT. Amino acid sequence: CATRPTGSGNTIYF.